Below, one T cell receptor beta chain is given with its context. The antigen is undetermined. The treatment is: roughly ten-day PBMC culture with coronavirus spike peptide pools or control peptides (ViraFEST assay). These data come from a study of vaccination and CD4 T cells after COVID-19. About the study: Convalescent patients had positive nasal swab PCR results for SARS-CoV-2. Disease was mild in roughly 10 and severe in one. The peptides that stimulated the cells were overlapping spike peptides from SARS-CoV-2, HCoV-NL63, HCoV-OC43 and HCoV-229E.

CDR1 is LNHDA, CDR2 SQIVND, per germline (reference sequence). There are 12 residues in the CDR3. V was trimmed by 4 bases and J by 5 bases, leaving 8 bases between them. Sequenced with the Oncomine TCR Beta short-read assay was DNA taken from cultured CD4+ T cells. Genomic DNA was isolated from CD4+ T cells that had been cultured. One entry per CDR3 protein, called by TCRdb with MiXCR from the PCR reads. This sample carries 9,500 to 15,000 distinct CDR3 sequences, approximately 51% of them seen once, and the ten largest clones take approximately 18%. The source is a human donor with COVID-19. The chain links TRBV19 to TRBJ1-2, with no clear D. Specimen: cultured CD4+ T cells from blood, collected after SARS-CoV-2 vaccination. CDR3 protein: CASSRETYGYTF. CDR3 DNA: TGTGCCAGTAGTAGGGAGACTTATGGCTACACCTTC.